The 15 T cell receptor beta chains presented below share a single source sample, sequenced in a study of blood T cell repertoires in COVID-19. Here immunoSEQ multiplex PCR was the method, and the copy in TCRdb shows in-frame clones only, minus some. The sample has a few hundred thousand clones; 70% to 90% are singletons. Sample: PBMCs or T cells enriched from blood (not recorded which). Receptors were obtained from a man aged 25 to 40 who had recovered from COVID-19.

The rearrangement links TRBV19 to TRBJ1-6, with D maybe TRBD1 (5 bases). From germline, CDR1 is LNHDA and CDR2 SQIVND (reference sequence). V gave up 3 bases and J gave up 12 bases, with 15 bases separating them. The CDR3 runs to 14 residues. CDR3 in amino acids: CASSISRVAQPLHF. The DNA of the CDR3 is TGTGCCAGTAGTATCTCCAGGGTGGCCCAACCCCTCCACTTT.

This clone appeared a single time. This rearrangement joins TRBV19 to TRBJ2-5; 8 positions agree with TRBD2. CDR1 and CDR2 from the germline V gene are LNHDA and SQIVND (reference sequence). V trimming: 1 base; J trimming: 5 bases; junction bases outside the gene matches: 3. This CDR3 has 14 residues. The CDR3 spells CASSIAGGQETQYF. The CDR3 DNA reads TGTGCCAGTAGTATAGCGGGGGGGCAGGAGACCCAGTACTTC.

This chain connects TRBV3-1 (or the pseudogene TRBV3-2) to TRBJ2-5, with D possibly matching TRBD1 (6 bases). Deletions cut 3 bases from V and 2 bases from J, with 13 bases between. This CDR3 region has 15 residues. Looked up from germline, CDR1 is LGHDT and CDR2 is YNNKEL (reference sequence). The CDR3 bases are TGTGCCAGCAGCCACAGGGGTCGAGGGCAAGAGACCCAGTACTTC. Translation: CASSHRGRGQETQYF.

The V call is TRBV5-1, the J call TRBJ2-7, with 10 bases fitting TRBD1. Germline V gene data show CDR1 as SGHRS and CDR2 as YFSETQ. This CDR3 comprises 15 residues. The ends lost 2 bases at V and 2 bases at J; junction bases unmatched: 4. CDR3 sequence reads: CASSFGTGETYEQYF. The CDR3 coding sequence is TGCGCCAGCAGCTTCGGGACAGGGGAAACCTACGAGCAGTACTTC.

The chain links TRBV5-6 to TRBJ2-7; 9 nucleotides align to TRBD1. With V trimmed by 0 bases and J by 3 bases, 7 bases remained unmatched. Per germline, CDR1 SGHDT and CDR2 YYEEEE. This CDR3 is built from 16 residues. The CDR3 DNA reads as TGTGCCAGCAGCTTGGTTCCGACAGGGGGGATCTACGAGCAGTACTTC. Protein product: CASSLVPTGGIYEQYF.

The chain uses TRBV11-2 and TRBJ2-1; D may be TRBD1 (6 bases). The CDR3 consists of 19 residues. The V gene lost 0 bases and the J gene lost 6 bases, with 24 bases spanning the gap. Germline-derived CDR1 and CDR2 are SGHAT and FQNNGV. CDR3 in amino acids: CASSLDSASRGRKGNEQFF. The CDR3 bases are TGTGCCAGCAGCTTAGATTCTGCCTCTAGGGGGAGAAAAGGCAATGAGCAGTTCTTC.

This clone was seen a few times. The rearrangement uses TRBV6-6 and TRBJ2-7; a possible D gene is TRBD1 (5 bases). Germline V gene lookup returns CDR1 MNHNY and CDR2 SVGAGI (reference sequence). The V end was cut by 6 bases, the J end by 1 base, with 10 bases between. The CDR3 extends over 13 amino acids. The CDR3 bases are TGTGCCAGCAGGGACCAGGGTTCCTACGAGCAGTACTTC. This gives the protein CASRDQGSYEQYF.

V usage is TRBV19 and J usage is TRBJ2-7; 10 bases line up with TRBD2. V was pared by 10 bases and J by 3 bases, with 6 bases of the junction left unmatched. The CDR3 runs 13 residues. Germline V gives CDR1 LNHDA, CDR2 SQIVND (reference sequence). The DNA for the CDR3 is TGTGCCACAAGCGGGACTAGCGACTACGAGCAGTACTTC. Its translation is CATSGTSDYEQYF.

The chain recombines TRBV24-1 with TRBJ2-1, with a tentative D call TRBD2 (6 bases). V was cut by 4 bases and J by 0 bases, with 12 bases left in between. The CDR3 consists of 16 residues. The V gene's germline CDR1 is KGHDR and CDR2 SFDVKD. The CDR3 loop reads CATSDSRGTSYNEQFF. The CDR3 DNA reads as TGTGCCACCAGTGACTCACGGGGGACCTCCTACAATGAGCAGTTCTTC.

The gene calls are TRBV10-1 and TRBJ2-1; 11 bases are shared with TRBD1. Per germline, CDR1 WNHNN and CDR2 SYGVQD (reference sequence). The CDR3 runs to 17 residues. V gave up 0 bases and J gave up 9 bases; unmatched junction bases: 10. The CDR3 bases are TGCGCCAGCAGTGAGTCAGGCCCAGGACAGGGGGCTAGTGAGCAGTTCTTC. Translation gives CASSESGPGQGASEQFF.

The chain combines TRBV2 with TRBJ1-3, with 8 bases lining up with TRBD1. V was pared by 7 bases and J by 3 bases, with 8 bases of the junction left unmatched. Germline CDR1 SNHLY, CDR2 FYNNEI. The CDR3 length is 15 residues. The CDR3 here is CASIQDRVGGNTIYF. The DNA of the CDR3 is TGTGCCAGCATCCAGGACAGGGTTGGTGGAAACACCATATATTTT.

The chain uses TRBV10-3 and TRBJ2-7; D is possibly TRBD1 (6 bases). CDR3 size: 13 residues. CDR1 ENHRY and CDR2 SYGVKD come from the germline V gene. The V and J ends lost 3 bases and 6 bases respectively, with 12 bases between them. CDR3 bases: TGTGCCATCAGTGATAACAGGGACGGCGAGCAGTACTTC. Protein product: CAISDNRDGEQYF.

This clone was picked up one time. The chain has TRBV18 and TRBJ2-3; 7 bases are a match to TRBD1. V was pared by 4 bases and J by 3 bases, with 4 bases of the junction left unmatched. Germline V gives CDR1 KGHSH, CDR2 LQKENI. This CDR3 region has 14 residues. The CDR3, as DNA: TGTGCCAGCTCACTGACAGGGATGACAGATACGCAGTATTTT. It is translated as CASSLTGMTDTQYF. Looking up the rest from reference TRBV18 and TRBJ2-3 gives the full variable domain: NAGVMQNPRHLVRRRGQEARLRCSPMKGHSHVYWYRQLPEEGLKFMVYLQKENIIDESGMPKERFSAEFPKEGPSILRIQQVVRGDSAAYFCASSLTGMTDTQYFGPGTRLTVL.

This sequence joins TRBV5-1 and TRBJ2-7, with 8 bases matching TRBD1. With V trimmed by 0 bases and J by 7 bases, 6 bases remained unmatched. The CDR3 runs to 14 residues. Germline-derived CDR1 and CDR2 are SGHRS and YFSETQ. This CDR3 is CASSLAGQAVEQYF. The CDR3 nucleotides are TGCGCCAGCAGCTTGGCGGGACAGGCCGTTGAGCAGTACTTC.

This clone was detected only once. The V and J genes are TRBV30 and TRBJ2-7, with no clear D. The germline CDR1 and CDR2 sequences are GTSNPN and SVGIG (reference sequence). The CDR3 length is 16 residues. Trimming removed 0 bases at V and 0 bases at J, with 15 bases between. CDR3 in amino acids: CAWSVRSTRSSYEQYF. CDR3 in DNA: TGTGCCTGGAGTGTACGGAGCACACGGAGCTCCTACGAGCAGTACTTC.